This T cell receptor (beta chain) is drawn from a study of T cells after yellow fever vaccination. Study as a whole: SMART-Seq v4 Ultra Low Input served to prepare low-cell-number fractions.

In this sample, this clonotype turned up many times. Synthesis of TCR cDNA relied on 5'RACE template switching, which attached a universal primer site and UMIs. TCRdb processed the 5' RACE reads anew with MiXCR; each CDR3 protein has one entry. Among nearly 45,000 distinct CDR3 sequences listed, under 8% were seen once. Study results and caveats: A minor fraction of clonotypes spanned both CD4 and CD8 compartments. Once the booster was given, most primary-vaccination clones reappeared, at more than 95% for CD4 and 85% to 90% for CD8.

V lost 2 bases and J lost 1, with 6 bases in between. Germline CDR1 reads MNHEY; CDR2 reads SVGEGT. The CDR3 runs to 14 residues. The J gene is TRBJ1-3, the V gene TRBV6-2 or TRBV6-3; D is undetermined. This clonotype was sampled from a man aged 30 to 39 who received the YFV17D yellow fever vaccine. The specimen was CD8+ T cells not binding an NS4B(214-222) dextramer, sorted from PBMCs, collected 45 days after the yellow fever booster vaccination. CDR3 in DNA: TGTGCCAGCAGTTACGCCACGTCTGGAAACACCATATATTTT. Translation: CASSYATSGNTIYF.